This T cell receptor beta chain is drawn from a study of chemoradiotherapy in HPV16-positive cancers. Turning to the study itself: Candidate HPV-specific clones and shared TCR motifs came from two HPV16-positive patients.

Between the trimmed V and J ends, which lost 5 bases and 7 bases, there was a span of 6 bases. The CDR3 extends over 10 amino acids. Germline CDR1 LNHNV, CDR2 YYDKDF (reference sequence). Only in-frame clones appear in the TCRdb table, and some are missing; sequencing was by immunoSEQ multiplex PCR. The sample holds approximately 35,000 clones, just under 80% seen once. With regard to this clone: The antigen remains undetermined.

Findings of the study overall: Candidate HPV-specific clones and E7-related TCR motifs grew in tumor during treatment.

This sequence originates from a human donor with HPV-associated anogenital cancer. This sequence joins TRBV15 and TRBJ2-7; D unresolved. This sample comprised blood, obtained from a patient who underwent chemoradiotherapy. The CDR3 region has the DNA TGTGCCACCAGCGGGTCGGAGCAGTACTTC. Its protein product is CATSGSEQYF.